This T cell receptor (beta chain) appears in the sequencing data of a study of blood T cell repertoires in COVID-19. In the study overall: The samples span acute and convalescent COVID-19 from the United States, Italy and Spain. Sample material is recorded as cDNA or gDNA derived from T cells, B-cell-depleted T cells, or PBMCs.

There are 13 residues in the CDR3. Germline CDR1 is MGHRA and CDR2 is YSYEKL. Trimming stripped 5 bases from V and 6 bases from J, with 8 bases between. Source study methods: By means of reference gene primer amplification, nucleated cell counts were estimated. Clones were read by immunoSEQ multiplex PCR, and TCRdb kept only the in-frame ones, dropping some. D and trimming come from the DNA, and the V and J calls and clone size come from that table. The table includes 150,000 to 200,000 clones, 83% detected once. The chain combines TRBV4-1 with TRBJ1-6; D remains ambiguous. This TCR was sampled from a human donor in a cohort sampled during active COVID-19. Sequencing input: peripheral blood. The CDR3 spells CASSGLSNSPLHF. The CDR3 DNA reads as TGCGCCAGCAGCGGCCTGTCTAATTCACCCCTCCACTTT.